These T cell receptor beta chains were read from a single sample in a study of neurological immune-mediated disorders. TCRdb re-called the 5' RACE reads through MiXCR, storing one row per CDR3 protein. The data contain around 10,000 distinct CDR3 sequences, around 21% of them singletons. Sequenced material: CD8+ T cells from blood. Source of these receptors: a woman aged 55-69 years with HTLV-1-associated myelopathy (HAM/TSP). The CDR3 runs from the conserved cysteine through the conserved F or W. The order of the fields is clone size, V gene, D gene, J gene, CDR3 protein, CDR3 DNA. D genes are given only for firm matches. Some rows have no size entry. The others give once, few or many, or a class for an expanded clone.

many,TRBV6-1,TRBD2,TRBJ2-5,CASSETSGGSETQYF,TGTGCCAGCAGCGAGACTAGCGGGGGGTCAGAGACCCAGTACTTC
many,TRBV9,TRBD1,TRBJ2-2,CASSAWDRANTGELFF,TGTGCCAGCAGCGCCTGGGACAGGGCGAACACCGGGGAGCTGTTTTTT
many,TRBV4-2,.,TRBJ2-7,CASSQAPLIYEQYF,TGTGCCAGCAGCCAAGCCCCGCTTATCTACGAGCAGTACTTC
.,TRBV5-1,.,TRBJ2-3,CASSTDTQYF,TGCGCCAGCAGCACAGATACGCAGTATTTT
many,TRBV9,.,TRBJ2-7,CASSGGPRGTAYEQYF,TGTGCCAGCAGCGGAGGACCGCGCGGGACAGCCTACGAGCAGTACTTC
many,TRBV7-9,TRBD1,TRBJ2-2,CASSGGTGPGELFF,TGTGCCAGCAGCGGCGGGACAGGGCCCGGGGAGCTGTTTTTT
few,TRBV5-6,.,TRBJ1-3,CASSVGNTIYF,TGTGCCAGCAGCGTAGGAAACACCATATATTTT
many,TRBV9,TRBD1,TRBJ1-4,CASSVGDSLQGNEKLFF,TGTGCCAGCAGCGTAGGGGACAGTCTCCAGGGTAATGAAAAACTGTTTTTT
many,TRBV5-5,.,TRBJ1-6,CASSFLGSPLHF,TGTGCCAGCAGCTTTTTAGGATCACCCCTCCACTTT
.,TRBV7-2,.,TRBJ2-1,CASSLWAGNEQFF,TGTGCCAGCAGCCTCTGGGCGGGGAATGAGCAGTTCTTC
many,TRBV7-9,.,TRBJ1-1,CASSLLGADTEAFF,TGTGCCAGCAGCTTATTAGGGGCCGACACTGAAGCTTTCTTT
many,TRBV29-1,.,TRBJ2-7,CSVIDNSNTPYEQYF,TGCAGCGTTATAGACAACTCAAACACCCCCTACGAGCAGTACTTC
.,TRBV30,.,TRBJ2-7,CAWSGPWVGAYEQYF,TGTGCCTGGAGCGGCCCCTGGGTCGGGGCCTACGAGCAGTACTTC
many,TRBV11-2,.,TRBJ2-2,CASSLGLLLSTGELFF,TGTGCCAGCAGCCTCGGACTCTTATTAAGCACCGGGGAGCTGTTTTTT
many,TRBV20-1,.,TRBJ1-1,CSAPSGGGGTEAFF,TGCAGTGCTCCCTCCGGGGGCGGGGGCACTGAAGCTTTCTTT